The clone carrying this T cell receptor (beta chain) has just a few counts. The sample comes from a study of T cell clonotyping in hematopoietic cell transplantation. V was shortened by 5 bases and J by 4 bases, with 14 bases between the two germline ends. The CDR3 totals 14 residues. Germline CDR1 and CDR2: PRHDT and FYEKMQ (reference sequence). Recipients were bled about 28 days pretransplant and at posttransplant days 30, 100, 180. Assay used: immunoSEQ multiplex PCR; TCRdb lists only in-frame clones, some missing. The table has over 9,500 clones, less than 75% seen once; the top ten hold roughly 14%.

This clonotype was obtained from a male patient aged 60-70 years who had an allogeneic stem cell transplant from an unrelated donor, so the T cells may come from the graft donor. Some clones in this sample may be carry-over from other donors' samples. V gene TRBV13 combines with J gene TRBJ1-2; the D is unclear. Here the sequenced sample was peripheral blood mononuclear cells, taken 180 days after allogeneic stem cell transplant. DNA of the CDR3: TGTGCCAGCAGCCCGGGAGTCGCGTCCTATGGCTACACCTTC. Protein product: CASSPGVASYGYTF.